The T cell receptor (beta chain) described here comes from a study of siplizumab effects on memory and regulatory T cells. After removal of 5 bases from V and 8 bases from J, the junction contained 8 bases not matched to a gene. This CDR3 contains 13 residues. Germline CDR1 and CDR2: MNHNY and SVGAGI (reference sequence). Study results and limitations: Roughly 80-97% of dividing CD4+ or CD8+ clones were without an attributable naive or memory phenotype. In unstimulated cells, naive T cells appeared more diverse than memory T cells and seemed major alloresponse contributors. Whether proliferating Tregs in siplizumab cultures suppress was not functionally confirmed.

It was about 100,000 TCR templates that were assayed per sample. Measured with immunoSEQ multiplex PCR; TCRdb has only the in-frame clones, and not every one. The sample consists of 70,000 to 90,000 clones, around 90% of them appearing once. Points on this clone: Its antigen is as yet unknown.

The chain recombines TRBV6-6 with TRBJ1-2; 7 bases fit TRBD1. Material for sequencing was CD4+ T cells sorted from blood. This TCR was sampled from a human donor in good health. CDR3 in amino acids: CASSDRQGWGYTF. The CDR3 DNA is TGTGCCAGCAGTGACAGACAGGGTTGGGGCTACACCTTC.